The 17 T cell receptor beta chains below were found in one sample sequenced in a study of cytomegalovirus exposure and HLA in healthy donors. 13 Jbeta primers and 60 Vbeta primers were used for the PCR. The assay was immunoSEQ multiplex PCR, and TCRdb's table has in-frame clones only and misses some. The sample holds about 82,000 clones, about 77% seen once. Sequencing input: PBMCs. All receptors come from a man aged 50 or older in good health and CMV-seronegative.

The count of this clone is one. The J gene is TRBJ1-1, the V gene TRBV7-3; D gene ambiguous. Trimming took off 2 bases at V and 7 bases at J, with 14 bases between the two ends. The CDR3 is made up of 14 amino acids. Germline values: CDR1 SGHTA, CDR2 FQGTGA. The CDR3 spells CASSLGPDGSEAFF. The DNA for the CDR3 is TGTGCCAGCAGCTTAGGGCCTGACGGTAGTGAAGCTTTCTTT. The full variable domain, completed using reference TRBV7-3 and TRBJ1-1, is GAGVSQTPSNKVTEKGKYVELRCDPISGHTALYWYRQSLGQGPEFLIYFQGTGAADDSGLPNDRFFAVRPEGSVSTLKIQRTERGDSAVYLCASSLGPDGSEAFFGQGTRLTVV.

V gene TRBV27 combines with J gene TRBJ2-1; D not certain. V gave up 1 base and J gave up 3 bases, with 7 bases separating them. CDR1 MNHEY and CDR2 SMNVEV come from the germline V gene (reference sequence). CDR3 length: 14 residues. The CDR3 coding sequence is TGTGCCAGCAGTTTATTTTCCAACTACAATGAGCAGTTCTTC. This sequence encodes CASSLFSNYNEQFF.

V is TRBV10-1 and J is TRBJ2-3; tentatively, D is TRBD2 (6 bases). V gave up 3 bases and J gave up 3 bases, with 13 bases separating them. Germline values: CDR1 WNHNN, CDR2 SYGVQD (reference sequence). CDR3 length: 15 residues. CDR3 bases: TGCGCCAGCAGTGATGGGATGGCGGGAACAGATACGCAGTATTTT. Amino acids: CASSDGMAGTDTQYF.

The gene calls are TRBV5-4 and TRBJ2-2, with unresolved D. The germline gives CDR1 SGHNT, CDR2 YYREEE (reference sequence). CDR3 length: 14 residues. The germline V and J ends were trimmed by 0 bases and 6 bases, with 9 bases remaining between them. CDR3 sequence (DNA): TGTGCCAGCAGCTTGGGGCGTGGGCCCGGGGAGCTGTTTTTT. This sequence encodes CASSLGRGPGELFF.

The CDR3 nucleotides are TGTGCCATCCGGGACAACTCCTACGAGCAGTACTTC. Protein sequence: CAIRDNSYEQYF. The chain carries TRBV2 and TRBJ2-5; TRBD1 is a possible D gene (6 bases). The J call is doubtful: the DNA matches TRBJ2-7 better. This CDR3 region has 12 residues. Germline-derived CDR1 and CDR2 are SNHLY and FYNNEI.

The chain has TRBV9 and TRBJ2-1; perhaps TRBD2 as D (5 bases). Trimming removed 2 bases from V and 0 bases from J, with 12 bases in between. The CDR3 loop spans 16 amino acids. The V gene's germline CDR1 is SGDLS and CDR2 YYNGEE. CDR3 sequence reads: CASSVLGSVSYNEQFF. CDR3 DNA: TGTGCCAGCAGCGTCCTGGGGAGCGTCTCCTACAATGAGCAGTTCTTC.

CDR3 DNA sequence: TGTGCCAGCAGCTCAGGGGTGCAGCCCCAGCATTTT. Its translation: CASSSGVQPQHF. V is TRBV5-5 and J is TRBJ1-5; tentative D call: TRBD1 (6 bases). The CDR3 contains 12 residues. Trimming stripped 3 bases from V and 7 bases from J, with 8 bases between. CDR1 and CDR2 (germline): SGHKS, YYEKEE (reference sequence).

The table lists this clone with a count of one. The CDR3 nucleotides read TGTGCCAGCAGTCGGCAGGGCGAACGCGAGCAGTACTTC. Translation: CASSRQGEREQYF. V is TRBV6-1 and J is TRBJ2-7; possible D gene TRBD1, 5 bases. This CDR3 is built from 13 residues. Germline CDR1 MNHNS, CDR2 SASEGT. Trimming removed 5 bases at V and 6 bases at J, with 14 bases between.

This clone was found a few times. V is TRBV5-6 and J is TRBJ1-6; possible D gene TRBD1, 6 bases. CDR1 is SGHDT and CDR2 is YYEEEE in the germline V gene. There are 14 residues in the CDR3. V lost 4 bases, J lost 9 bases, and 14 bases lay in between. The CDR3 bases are TGTGCCAGCAGCAGGACCAGGGGCGGTTCACCCCTCCACTTT. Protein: CASSRTRGGSPLHF.

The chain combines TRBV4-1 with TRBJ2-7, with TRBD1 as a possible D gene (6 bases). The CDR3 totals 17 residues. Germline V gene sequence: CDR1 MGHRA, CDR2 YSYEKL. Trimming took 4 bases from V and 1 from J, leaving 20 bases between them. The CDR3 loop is CASSRVEGVGASYEQYF. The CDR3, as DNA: TGCGCCAGCAGCCGGGTTGAAGGCGTGGGGGCATCCTACGAGCAGTACTTC.

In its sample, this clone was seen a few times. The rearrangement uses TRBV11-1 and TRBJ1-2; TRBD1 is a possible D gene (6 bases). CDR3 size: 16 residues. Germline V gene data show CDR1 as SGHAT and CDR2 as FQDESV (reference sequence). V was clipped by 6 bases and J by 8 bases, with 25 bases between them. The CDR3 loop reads CASRKDPGTGRGGYTF. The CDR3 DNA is TGTGCCAGCAGGAAAGATCCGGGAACAGGGAGAGGCGGCTACACCTTC.

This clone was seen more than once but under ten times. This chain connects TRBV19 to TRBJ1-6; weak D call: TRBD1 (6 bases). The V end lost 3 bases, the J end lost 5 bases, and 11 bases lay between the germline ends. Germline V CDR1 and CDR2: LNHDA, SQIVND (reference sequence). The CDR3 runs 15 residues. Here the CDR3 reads CASSMKTGDNSPLHF. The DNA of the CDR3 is TGTGCCAGTAGTATGAAGACAGGTGATAATTCACCCCTCCACTTT.

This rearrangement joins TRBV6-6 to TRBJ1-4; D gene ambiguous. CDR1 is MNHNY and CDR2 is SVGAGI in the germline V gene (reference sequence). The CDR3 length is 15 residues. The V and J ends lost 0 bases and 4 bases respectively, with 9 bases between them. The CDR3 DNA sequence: TGTGCCAGCAGTTACTCCTCGGGTCGTAATGAAAAACTGTTTTTT. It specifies CASSYSSGRNEKLFF.

CDR3 region: CASSLARTGVFEQYF. DNA for the CDR3: TGTGCCAGCAGCCTGGCCCGGACAGGGGTTTTCGAGCAGTACTTC. This chain connects TRBV5-5 to TRBJ2-7; 9 bases match TRBD1. With 4 bases clipped from V and 6 bases from J, the junction kept 11 bases outside the gene matches. CDR3 length equals 15 residues. CDR1 SGHKS and CDR2 YYEKEE come from the germline V gene (reference sequence).

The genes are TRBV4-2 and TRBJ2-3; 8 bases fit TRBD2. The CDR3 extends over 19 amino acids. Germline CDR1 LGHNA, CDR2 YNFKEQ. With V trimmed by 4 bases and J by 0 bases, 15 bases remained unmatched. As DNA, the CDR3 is TGTGCCAGCAGCCTCTCACTAAGCGGGGGACCCTCTAGCACAGATACGCAGTATTTT. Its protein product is CASSLSLSGGPSSTDTQYF.

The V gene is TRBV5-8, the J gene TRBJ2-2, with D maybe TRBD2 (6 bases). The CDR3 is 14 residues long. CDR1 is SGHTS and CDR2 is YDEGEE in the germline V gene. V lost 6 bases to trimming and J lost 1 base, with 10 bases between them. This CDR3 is CASTHGGNTGELFF. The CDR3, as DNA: TGTGCCAGCACCCACGGGGGGAACACCGGGGAGCTGTTTTTT.

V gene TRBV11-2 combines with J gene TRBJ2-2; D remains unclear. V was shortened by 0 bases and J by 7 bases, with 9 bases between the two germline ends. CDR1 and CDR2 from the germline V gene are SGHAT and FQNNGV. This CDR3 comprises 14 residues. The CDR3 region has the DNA TGTGCCAGCAGCTTAGAGAGAAGAGTCGGGGAGCTGTTTTTT. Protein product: CASSLERRVGELFF.